The 18 T cell receptor beta chains in this list originate from one sample, sequenced in a study of a mutant IDH1 vaccine in newly diagnosed glioma. TCRdb's copy holds only in-frame clones and misses some; the assay was immunoSEQ multiplex PCR. The sample shows over 50,000 clones, roughly 72% of them seen only once. No antigen is known for these receptors. This sample's time point: week 47, end of study. Vaccination used 300 ug of mutant IDH1 20-mer peptide per dose, with topical imiquimod. The sample was PBMCs, taken from a glioma patient whose treatment included an IDH1 peptide vaccine. All receptors derive from a middle-aged woman with glioma. Some clones in this sample may be carry-over from other donors' samples.

The chain has TRBV11-3 and TRBJ1-5; tentative D call: TRBD1 (6 bases). Germline lookup yields CDR1 SGHNT and CDR2 YENEEA. The germline V and J ends were trimmed by 1 base and 4 bases, with 20 bases remaining between them. The CDR3 is 18 residues long. CDR3 coding DNA: TGTGCCAGCAGCTTAGTAGCCCGCCAGGGGCCAAATAATCAGCCCCAGCATTTT. Translation gives CASSLVARQGPNNQPQHF.

This clone has only a few counts. V usage is TRBV7-9 and J usage is TRBJ2-2; D may be TRBD1 (6 bases). Germline-derived CDR1 and CDR2 are SEHNR and FQNEAQ (reference sequence). The CDR3 has 16 residues. Trimming pared 5 bases from V and 4 bases from J, leaving 17 bases between. DNA for the CDR3: TGTGCCAGCAGCCCCACCCTCGGACAGCTCACCGGGGAGCTGTTTTTT. Its protein is CASSPTLGQLTGELFF. Full variable domain (remainder filled in from reference TRBV7-9 and TRBJ2-2): DTGVSQNPRHKITKRGQNVTFRCDPISEHNRLYWYRQTLGQGPEFLTYFQNEAQLEKSRLLSDRFSAERPKGSFSTLEIQRTEQGDSAMYLCASSPTLGQLTGELFFGEGSRLTVL.

V usage is TRBV5-6 and J usage is TRBJ2-7; TRBD1 matches at 8 bases. Per germline, CDR1 SGHDT and CDR2 YYEEEE. The CDR3 length is 15 residues. V lost 2 bases and J lost 6; bases outside the gene matches: 10. The DNA of the CDR3 is TGTGCCAGCAGCTTTCGGGGGACAGGCCCCCTCGAGCAGTACTTC. It specifies CASSFRGTGPLEQYF. The full variable domain, rest sourced from reference TRBV5-6 and TRBJ2-7, is DAGVTQSPTHLIKTRGQQVTLRCSPKSGHDTVSWYQQALGQGPQFIFQYYEEEERQRGNFPDRFSGHQFPNYSSELNVNALLLGDSALYLCASSFRGTGPLEQYFGPGTRLTVT.

This rearrangement joins TRBV6-1 to TRBJ1-5; 8 bases match TRBD1. V lost 2 bases to trimming and J lost 3 bases; unmatched junction nucleotides: 9. Germline CDR1 and CDR2: MNHNS and SASEGT. The CDR3 loop spans 17 amino acids. The CDR3: CASSERGGQDFNQPQHF. The CDR3 DNA reads TGTGCCAGCAGTGAAAGGGGGGGACAGGACTTCAATCAGCCCCAGCATTTT.

The genes are TRBV27 and TRBJ1-2; weak D call: TRBD1 (5 bases). The germline CDR1 and CDR2 sequences are MNHEY and SMNVEV (reference sequence). The V and J ends lost 3 bases and 5 bases respectively, with 13 bases between them. This CDR3 region has 14 residues. The CDR3 sequence is CASSLGGLGYGYTF. The CDR3 nucleotides are TGTGCCAGCAGTTTGGGGGGTTTAGGGTATGGCTACACCTTC.

CDR3 in amino acids: CASTLTAATNEKLFF. CDR3 in DNA: TGTGCCAGTACTTTGACTGCAGCAACTAATGAAAAACTGTTTTTT. The rearrangement uses TRBV19 and TRBJ1-4, with unresolved D. The CDR3 runs 15 residues. V dropped 7 bases and J dropped 0 bases, with 12 bases sitting between them. Germline CDR1 is LNHDA and CDR2 is SQIVND (reference sequence).

The chain employs TRBV6-6 and TRBJ1-2; 8 bases match TRBD1. The CDR3 loop spans 15 amino acids. V trimming: 6 bases; J trimming: 5 bases; junction bases outside the gene matches: 11. Per the germline V gene, CDR1 is MNHNY and CDR2 is SVGAGI (reference sequence). CDR3: CASRLPGQGQYGYTF. For the CDR3, the DNA is TGTGCCAGCAGGCTACCCGGACAGGGACAATATGGCTACACCTTC.

V gene TRBV2 combines with J gene TRBJ2-7, with 8 bases identical to TRBD1. CDR3 length: 15 residues. V was pared by 6 bases and J by 0 bases, with 7 bases of the junction left unmatched. Germline V gives CDR1 SNHLY, CDR2 FYNNEI. CDR3: CASRRGTGSSYEQYF. The CDR3 bases are TGTGCCAGCAGAAGGGGGACAGGAAGCTCCTACGAGCAGTACTTC.

V usage is TRBV7-2 and J usage is TRBJ1-1; perhaps TRBD1 as D (5 bases). The germline V gene encodes CDR1 SGHTA and CDR2 FQGNSA. V was pared by 2 bases and J by 5 bases, with 15 bases between. The length of the CDR3 is 15 residues. CDR3 sequence: CASSLMSRGATEAFF. The CDR3 region has the DNA TGTGCCAGCAGCTTAATGTCGAGGGGCGCGACTGAAGCTTTCTTT.

This sequence joins TRBV5-6 and TRBJ1-2; 9 nucleotides agree with TRBD1. Per germline, CDR1 SGHDT and CDR2 YYEEEE. V gave up 0 bases and J gave up 10 bases; unmatched junction bases: 1. The CDR3 totals 12 residues. CDR3 region: CASSLGTGDYTF. The CDR3 DNA is TGTGCCAGCAGCTTGGGGACAGGGGACTACACCTTC.

The rearrangement joins TRBV5-4 to TRBJ2-2; no reliable D call. Trimming cost V 1 base and J 4 bases, with 11 bases left between them. Germline V gives CDR1 SGHNT, CDR2 YYREEE (reference sequence). This CDR3 comprises 15 residues. For the CDR3, the DNA is TGTGCCAGCAGCTTGAGGTCGAGTGGCACCGGGGAGCTGTTTTTT. It codes for CASSLRSSGTGELFF. The whole variable domain, remainder taken from reference TRBV5-4 and TRBJ2-2, is ETGVTQSPTHLIKTRGQQVTLRCSSQSGHNTVSWYQQALGQGPQFIFQYYREEENGRGNFPPRFSGLQFPNYSSELNVNALELDDSALYLCASSLRSSGTGELFFGEGSRLTVL.

This clone was counted a single time. The chain joins TRBV7-8 to TRBJ2-7; D may be TRBD1 (5 bases). Deletions cut 5 bases from V and 4 bases from J, with 12 bases between. Germline CDR1 reads SGHVS; CDR2 reads FQNEAQ. The CDR3 has 13 amino acids. CDR3 in amino acids: CASSPKTAYEQYF. Written as DNA, the CDR3 is TGTGCCAGCAGCCCAAAGACAGCTTACGAGCAGTACTTC. The full variable domain, its missing parts supplied by reference TRBV7-8 and TRBJ2-7, is GAGVSQSPRYKVAKRGQDVALRCDPISGHVSLFWYQQALGQGPEFLTYFQNEAQLDKSGLPSDRFFAERPEGSVSTLKIQRTQQEDSAVYLCASSPKTAYEQYFGPGTRLTVT.

The J gene is TRBJ1-5, the V gene TRBV23-1; perhaps TRBD1 as D (6 bases). TRBV23-1 counts as an open reading frame of uncertain function. V lost 3 bases and J 6 bases, leaving 15 bases between the germline ends. This CDR3 region has 15 residues. CDR3 nucleotides: TGCGCCAGCAGTCACCTCGACAGAGGGGGTCAGCCCCAGCATTTT. Protein sequence: CASSHLDRGGQPQHF.

This sequence joins TRBV29-1 and TRBJ1-4; tentatively, D is TRBD1 (5 bases). This CDR3 has 13 residues. V lost 4 bases, J lost 8 bases, and 14 bases lay in between. In germline, CDR1 is SQVTM, CDR2 ANQGSEA. The CDR3 DNA sequence: TGCAGCGTTGTGGGGGAGGCCGAAGAAAAACTGTTTTTT. As protein: CSVVGEAEEKLFF.

This clone appeared a single time. J is TRBJ2-5 and V is TRBV5-1; TRBD1 aligns across 9 bases. The J call may be faulty, since TRBJ2-7 better matches the DNA end. CDR3 size: 15 residues. Germline CDR1 reads SGHRS; CDR2 reads YFSETQ. CDR3 coding DNA: TGCGCCAGCAGCTGGTCCGGGACAGGGTCAGACGAGCAGTACTTC. Its translation is CASSWSGTGSDEQYF.

V and J are TRBV7-8 and TRBJ2-7, with a weak D call TRBD1 (6 bases). This CDR3 is 15 amino acids long. V lost 0 bases, J lost 4 bases, and 13 bases lay in between. Germline assignment: CDR1 SGHVS and CDR2 FQNEAQ. CDR3 amino acids: CASSLATGFGYEQYF. CDR3 DNA: TGTGCCAGCAGCTTAGCAACAGGGTTTGGGTACGAGCAGTACTTC.

The V call is TRBV19, the J call TRBJ1-1; 8 bases map to TRBD1. The junction had 13 bases not matched to a gene; V was cut back by 10 bases and J by 0 bases. The germline V gene has CDR1 LNHDA and CDR2 SQIVND (reference sequence). CDR3 length: 16 residues. The CDR3 nucleotides are TGTGCCACTAGCCCACGGACAGGGTCGATGAACACTGAAGCTTTCTTT. Translation gives CATSPRTGSMNTEAFF.

This CDR3 is CAWSPPTGLNSPLHF. The CDR3 nucleotides are TGTGCCTGGAGTCCCCCGACAGGATTAAATTCACCCCTCCACTTT. This sequence joins TRBV30 and TRBJ1-6, with D possibly TRBD1 on 6 matching bases. With 2 bases removed from V and 7 bases from J, the gap between germline ends came to 15 bases. The CDR3 runs 15 residues. From germline, CDR1 is GTSNPN and CDR2 SVGIG (reference sequence).